This paragraph reports one T cell receptor beta chain. The sample holds many counts of this clonotype. Its antigen remains unidentified. No qualities accompany the bases; no much larger clone lies one base away. The data derive from a study of regulatory T cells in long-lasting Graves disease (dated by TCRdb to about 2021). With respect to the entire study: In the newly diagnosed Graves' disease group, patients had been taking antithyroid drugs for less than 3 months. This study used TCR sequencing and RNA sequencing of peripheral blood to compare persistent Graves' disease patients against newly diagnosed Graves' disease patients. A total of 33 samples underwent TCR sequencing, from roughly 13 patients with persistent Graves' disease and 20 or so patients with newly diagnosed Graves' disease. The study was conducted in China and was registered as a clinical trial.

The receptor library was made with multiplex PCR. Sequenced on an Illumina HiSeq 4000. To build TCR beta libraries, CDR3 regions were amplified by Arm-PCR using iRepertoire HTBI primers. Gel purification was performed on PCR products prior to sequencing. As for the original processing: Across samples, roughly 60 TRBV and 15 or so TRBJ segments were identified and used for gene usage analysis of CDR3 amino acid clonotypes. Filtered high-quality paired reads were merged into contigs using COPE and FqMerger. BLAST was used to align contigs to the IMGT TRBV, TRBD and TRBJ reference genes, and CDR3 was defined following IMGT. Highly expanded clones were defined as clonotypes with a frequency above 0.1%. Shannon entropy served as the measure of repertoire diversity, while the Gini coefficient captured V-J evenness. A clonotype found in more than one individual was treated as public. Clones were called with MiXCR by TCRdb after fastp trimmed the public reads at Q25, and only in-frame beta chains were retained. A single entry per CDR3 protein holds the most common genes and DNA from its merged rows. The authors' filters were not applied to this entry. The sample table records about 540,000 distinct CDR3 sequences; roughly 12% of these occur just once. The ten largest clones represent about 10% of the sample.

What the time point label conveys for this sample: newly diagnosed GD, antithyroid drugs for less than 3 months. For both TCR sequencing and RNA sequencing, RNA was extracted from PBMCs in TRIzol. The diagnosis of Graves' disease followed American Thyroid Association guidelines. Patients for the study were recruited at an endocrinology department in Xi'an, China. From each patient, about 9 milliliters of peripheral blood was collected into an EDTA anticoagulant tube. Ficoll Paque Plus density gradient separation was used to isolate PBMCs, and no additional T cell sorting was done. An Agilent 2100 Bioanalyzer and agarose gel were used to check RNA quality, and a NanoDrop 2000 was used to measure RNA concentration. Results the study describes overall, beyond this receptor: The small sample size was acknowledged by the authors as a limitation that may reduce accuracy. Persistent patients shared more public clonotypes among themselves (2,741) than newly diagnosed patients did (over 900). Persistent Graves' disease patients showed lower TCR Shannon entropy and fewer highly expanded clones than newly diagnosed patients, suggesting clonal expansion. Sequencing and analysis were limited to the TCR beta chain. Preferential use of TRBV28, TRBJ1-2 and TRBJ2-5 was observed in persistent disease, whereas TRBV20-1 and TRBJ2-1 were favored in newly diagnosed disease. Because the primary lesion, thyroid tissue, could not be accessed, the study looked at peripheral blood alone.

The CDR3, from cysteine to phenylalanine, totals 16 residues. Only the CDR3 portion is preserved as DNA: 48 bases, with reading frame beginning at the first base. Trimming takes 1 base from V and 0 bases from J, and the germline ends sit 13 bases apart. The germline V gene specifies SGHAT as CDR1 and FQNNGV as CDR2. These data are also associated with another study on T cells in Graves' hyperthyroidism and ophthalmopathy. Taken from the second paper: Stable Graves' hyperthyroidism was defined as the absence of progression to ophthalmopathy over 18 months of follow-up. Hyperthyroidism patients were newly diagnosed, with disease duration under 2 months, and aged 18 to 65 years. Exclusion was applied to patients with uncontrolled infections, other autoimmune diseases, pregnancy or lactation. Diagnoses relied on clinical symptoms, serum thyroxine and TRAb, thyroid ultrasound and orbital computed tomography. For the first round of RT-PCR on the TCR CDR3, the HTBI primer set was used together with the Qiagen OneStep RT-PCR kit. Most expanded thyroid clonotypes (frequency above 0.001) were also found in blood, which suggests that blood repertoires may mirror thyroid immune responses. Ophthalmopathy was separated from stable hyperthyroidism by a 13 V-J signature model, with roughly 88% sensitivity and just over 81% specificity obtained in cross-validation and 80%/75% obtained in testing. In validation, the model predicted progression to ophthalmopathy with just under 71% sensitivity and roughly 75% specificity, a median of 6.5 months before onset. A discovery cohort of approximately 97 patients, approximately 45 with Graves' ophthalmopathy and 55 to 65 with stable Graves' hyperthyroidism, was used to find distinguishing TCR V-J signatures. Prospective prediction of ophthalmopathy was tested in an independent validation cohort of approximately 18 hyperthyroidism patients and 15 to 17 patients who later progressed to ophthalmopathy. The 80 to 100 discovery patients were randomly divided into training and test sets at a 7:3 ratio. In about 6 Graves' hyperthyroidism patients, the study also compared T-cell repertoires from thyroid tissue with T-cell repertoires from blood. Following sampling, methimazole starting at 30 mg daily was given to hyperthyroidism patients, and high-dose intravenous methylprednisolone was given to ophthalmopathy patients. The libraries were constructed in a second round of multiplex PCR and then size-selected and purified. Sequencing of the libraries was done on an Illumina HiSeq2000 using paired-end 100 bp reads. SOAPnuke was used to process the raw data, with reads discarded if the reads contained adapters or uncalled bases, had a mean Phred below 15, or lacked an exact constant-primer or identifier match. High-quality paired reads were merged using COPE v1.2.5, and each unique nucleotide sequence was defined as a clonotype. MiTCR v1.1 was used to align clonotypes to the IMGT TRBV, TRBD and TRBJ reference segments. Analysis was restricted to V-J combinations with a frequency above 0.0001, which covered roughly 99% of repertoires. The TCS score was defined as F50 (clonal expansion) divided by E x V (chaos), with BLOSUM62-based TCRdist calculated between CDR3 peptides within each V-J. Welch's t-statistics and random forest reduced several hundred V-J features to 10 to 15, which were used in a naive Bayes classifier (R e1071). Sample size was not statistically predetermined, and blinding of investigators to group allocation was not performed. TCR Vbeta CDR3 sequencing of 130 to 150 peripheral blood samples (under 45 ophthalmopathy, about 80 hyperthyroidism and approximately 17 progressor patients) is reported in the paper.

The sequence joins TRBV11-2 to TRBJ2-7; there is no confident call for the D gene. The origin of this receptor is a man aged 25 to 40 with Graves disease. Donor details come from another sample of the same person, matched by shared clones. This specimen consisted of peripheral blood mononuclear cells (PBMCs), obtained at new diagnosis, from a patient treated with antithyroid drugs. At the DNA level, the sequence is TGTGCCAGCAGCTTAGTTAGGGTTCAAAGCTCCTACGAGCAGTACTTC. Translation gives CASSLVRVQSSYEQYF.